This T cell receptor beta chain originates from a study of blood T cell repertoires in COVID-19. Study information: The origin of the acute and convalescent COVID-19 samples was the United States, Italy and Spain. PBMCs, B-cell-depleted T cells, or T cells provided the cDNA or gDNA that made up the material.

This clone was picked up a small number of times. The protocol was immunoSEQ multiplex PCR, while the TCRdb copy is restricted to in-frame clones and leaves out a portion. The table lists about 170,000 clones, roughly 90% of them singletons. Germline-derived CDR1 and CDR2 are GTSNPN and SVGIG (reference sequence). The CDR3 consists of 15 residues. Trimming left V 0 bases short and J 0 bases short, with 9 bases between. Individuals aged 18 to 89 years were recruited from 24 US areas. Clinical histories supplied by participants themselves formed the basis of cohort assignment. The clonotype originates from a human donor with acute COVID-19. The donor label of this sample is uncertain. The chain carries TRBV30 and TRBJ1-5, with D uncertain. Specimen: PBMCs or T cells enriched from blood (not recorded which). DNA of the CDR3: TGTGCCTGGAGTGTACGCAGGAATAGCAATCAGCCCCAGCATTTT. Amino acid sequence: CAWSVRRNSNQPQHF.